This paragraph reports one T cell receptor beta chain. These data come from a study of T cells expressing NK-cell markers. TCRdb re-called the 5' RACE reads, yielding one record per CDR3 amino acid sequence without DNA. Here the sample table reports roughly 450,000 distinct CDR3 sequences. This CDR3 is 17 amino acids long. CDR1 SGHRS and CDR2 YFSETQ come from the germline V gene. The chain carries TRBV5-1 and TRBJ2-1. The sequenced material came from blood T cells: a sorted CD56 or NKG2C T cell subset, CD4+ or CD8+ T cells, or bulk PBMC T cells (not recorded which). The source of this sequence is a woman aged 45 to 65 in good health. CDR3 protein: CASSLELWQPKYNEQFF.